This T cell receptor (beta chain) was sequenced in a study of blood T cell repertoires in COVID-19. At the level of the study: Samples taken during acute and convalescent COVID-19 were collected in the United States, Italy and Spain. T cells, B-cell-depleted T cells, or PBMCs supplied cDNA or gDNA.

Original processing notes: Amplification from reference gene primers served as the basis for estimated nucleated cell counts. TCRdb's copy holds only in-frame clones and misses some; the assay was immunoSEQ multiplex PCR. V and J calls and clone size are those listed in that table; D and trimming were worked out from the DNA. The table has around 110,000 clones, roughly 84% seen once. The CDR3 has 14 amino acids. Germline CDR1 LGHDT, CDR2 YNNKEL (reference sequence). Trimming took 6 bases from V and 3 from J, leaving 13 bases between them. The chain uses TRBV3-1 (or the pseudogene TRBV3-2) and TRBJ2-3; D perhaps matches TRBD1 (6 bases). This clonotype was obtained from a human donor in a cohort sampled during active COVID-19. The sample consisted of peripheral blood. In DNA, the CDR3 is TGTGCCAGCAGTGTCAGGGGATCGACAGATACGCAGTATTTT. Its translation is CASSVRGSTDTQYF.